The present T cell receptor (beta chain) was sequenced within a study of shared clonotypes between healthy human individuals. Points from the study as a whole: Among the subsets, naive ones generally showed larger estimated richness than memory ones.

This CDR3 has 13 residues. Trimming left V 3 bases short and J 4 bases short, with 9 bases between. The V gene's germline CDR1 is MDHEN and CDR2 SYDVKM. Note on this clone: Its antigen is not identified. This sample also contains other DNA sequences that code for the same CDR3.

Clones were sequenced by immunoSEQ multiplex PCR, and TCRdb holds only the in-frame ones, with some missing. This sample has 500,000 to 700,000 clones, with around 96% found just once. Terminally differentiated effector memory CD45RA+ cells were excluded by CCR7 positive selection of CD45RO-negative cells. Sequencing input: naive CD8+ T cells sorted from blood. The V call is TRBV28, the J call TRBJ1-1; weak D call: TRBD1 (6 bases). The TCR was taken from a woman aged 25 to 39 in good health. The CDR3 DNA reads TGTGCCAGCAGTTTCCGGGGGCCCACTGAAGCTTTCTTT. It yields the protein CASSFRGPTEAFF.